Sequencing of this TCR beta chain was carried out in a study of OX40 agonist ivuxolimab in advanced cancers. About the full investigation: Ivuxolimab was an agonistic, fully human IgG2 monoclonal antibody directed against OX40 (CD134), a costimulatory receptor. Partial responses were achieved by three dose-escalation patients, of whom one had hepatocellular carcinoma and two had cutaneous melanoma. Of the approximately 53 patients in dose escalation, approximately 20 had hepatocellular carcinoma, some 15 had melanoma, 9 had renal cell carcinoma and 9 had head and neck cancer. The purpose of peripheral TCRbeta sequencing was to test whether ivuxolimab changed TCR sequence diversity and led to clonal T-cell expansion. The paper reports the monotherapy dose-escalation portion (N of about 52 patients) of the phase I ivuxolimab trial. The dose-escalation cohort was 82.7% male with a mean age of approximately 60 years, ranging from roughly 23 to 90. Intravenous ivuxolimab was administered to patients every 2 weeks at six dose levels: 0.01, 0.1, 0.3, 1.5, 3 and 10 mg/kg. Patients were allowed to have had prior anti-PD-1, anti-PD-L1 or anti-CTLA-4 therapy, and approximately 40% of the dose-escalation patients had been treated with checkpoint inhibitors. What the authors observed across the whole study: The antigen specificity of the clonally expanded peripheral T cells was not determined. After ivuxolimab, expanded clones were on average more numerous among CD8+ T cells than among CD4+ T cells. Clonal expansion of both CD4+ and CD8+ blood T cells was observed from baseline to week 6 at doses 0.1 to 3.0 mg/kg. Low levels of normalized T-cell clonal expansion were also seen in some patients who did not respond. In partial responders in the 0.1-3.0 mg/kg groups, normalized peripheral clonal expansion was found to be among the lowest, especially among CD8+ T cells.

Patients with autoimmune disease history or receiving systemic immunosuppression were excluded from the trial. Peripheral blood for TCR sequencing was collected from all dose cohorts at baseline, on cycle 4 day 1, and on cycle 7 day 1. Samples were obtained from an open-label, multicenter, first-in-human phase I dose-escalation trial of ivuxolimab. Adults with locally advanced or metastatic melanoma, renal cell, hepatocellular, or head and neck squamous cell carcinoma were enrolled in the trial. Before TCR sequencing, CD4+ T cells and CD8+ T cells were sorted from peripheral blood as separate populations. For this clone: Its antigen is unknown. Per-base qualities were not stored, and no clone one base away is much larger.

Genomic DNA was extracted from sorted cells for sequencing of the TCRbeta CDR3 region. TCRbeta CDR3 regions were sequenced using the immunoSEQ Assay. What TCRdb holds here is the immuneACCESS table cut down to in-frame rearrangements. Part of the clones is not present; checked against another copy, under half of the missing clones reflect an unresolved V gene, and the others are unexplained. The sample records approximately 82,000 clones, around 85% of which are singletons. The ten most abundant clones make up 2% to 2.5% of the sample. The germline V gene gives CDR1 as LGHNA and CDR2 as YSLEER. Spanning cysteine to phenylalanine, the CDR3 consists of 13 amino acids. Solely the CDR3 DNA is kept, with 39 bases framed from the first base.

The TCR sequence derives from an adult with an advanced solid tumor such as melanoma, head and neck, liver or kidney cancer. The chain is encoded by TRBV4-3 joined to TRBJ2-5, with the D gene not clear enough to name. The tail of the sequence fits TRBJ2-7 better, so the J call may be wrong. The sequences come from CD4+ or CD8+ T cells sorted from blood, collected in a trial of the OX40 agonist ivuxolimab. In nucleotide form, the sequence is TGCGCCAGCCTAGGACCAAGTCCGTCCGAGCAGTACTTC. The translation is CASLGPSPSEQYF.